This record concerns one T cell receptor (beta chain) sequence. Cohort assignment relied on participant-reported clinical history. This entry is derived from a study of blood T cell repertoires in COVID-19. Study background: From the United States, Italy and Spain came samples of acute and convalescent COVID-19.

How the authors handled the data: The assay estimated nucleated cells by amplifying reference gene primers. The assay was immunoSEQ multiplex PCR, and TCRdb's table has in-frame clones only and misses some. Clonal size and the V and J genes are those of that table, whereas D and trimming came from the DNA. Among about 470,000 clones listed, around 90% were seen once. The material sequenced was PBMCs or T cells enriched from blood (not recorded which). The TCR originated in a woman aged 18 to 35 who had recovered from COVID-19.

CDR3 DNA: TGTGCCAGAAGCTTAGTGATGGTAAGGACAGGGCAGCCCCAGCATTTT. Its translation: CARSLVMVRTGQPQHF. This chain uses TRBV7-5 with TRBJ1-5; TRBD1, the table's D call, lacks a check against the DNA. TRBV7-5 is assigned pseudogene status. There are 16 residues in the CDR3.